This TCR beta chain derives from a study of CD8 T cells in ankylosing spondylitis. One entry per CDR3 protein results from TCRdb running MiXCR on the 5' RACE reads. The sample lists around 450,000 distinct CDR3 sequences, roughly 26% occurring once. Points from the study as a whole: One TCR beta motif, made up of roughly 8 highly homologous variants, appeared characteristic of ankylosing spondylitis blood. Disease-linked clones were CD8+ and relatively rare in peripheral blood.

This clonotype turned up a few times. Antigen: not known. The CDR3 has 14 residues. The germline V gene has CDR1 SGHRS and CDR2 YFSETQ. Unmatched junction bases numbered 1, after V lost 0 bases and J lost 6 bases. This receptor was taken from a male donor with ankylosing spondylitis. The chain employs TRBV5-1 and TRBJ2-1, with TRBD2 identical over 9 bases. Sequencing input: blood, either unsorted or a sorted T cell fraction (not recorded which). This chain's CDR3 is CASSLDSGSNEQFF. The DNA for the CDR3 is TGCGCCAGCAGCTTGGATAGCGGGAGCAATGAGCAGTTCTTC.